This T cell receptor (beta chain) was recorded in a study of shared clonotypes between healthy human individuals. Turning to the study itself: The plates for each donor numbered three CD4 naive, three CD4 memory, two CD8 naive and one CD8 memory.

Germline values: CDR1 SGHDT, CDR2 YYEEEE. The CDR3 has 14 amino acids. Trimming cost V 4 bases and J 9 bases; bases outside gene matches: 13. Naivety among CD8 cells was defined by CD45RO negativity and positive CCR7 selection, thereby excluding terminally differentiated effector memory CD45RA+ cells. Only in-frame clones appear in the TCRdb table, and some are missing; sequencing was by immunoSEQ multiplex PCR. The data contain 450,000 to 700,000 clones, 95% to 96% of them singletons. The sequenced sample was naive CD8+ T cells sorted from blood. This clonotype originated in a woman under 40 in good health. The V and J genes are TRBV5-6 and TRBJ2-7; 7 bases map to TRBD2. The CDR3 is CASSPAGGSFGQYF. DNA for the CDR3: TGTGCCAGCAGCCCCGCGGGCGGGAGCTTTGGGCAGTACTTC.